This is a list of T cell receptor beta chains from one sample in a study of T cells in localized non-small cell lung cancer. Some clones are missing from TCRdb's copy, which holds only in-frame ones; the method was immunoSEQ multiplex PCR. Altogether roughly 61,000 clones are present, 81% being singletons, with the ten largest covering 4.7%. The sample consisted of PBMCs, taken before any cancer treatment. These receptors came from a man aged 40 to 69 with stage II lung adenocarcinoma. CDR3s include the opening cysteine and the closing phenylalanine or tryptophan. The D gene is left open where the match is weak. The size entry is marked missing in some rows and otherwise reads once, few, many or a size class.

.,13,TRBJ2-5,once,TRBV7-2,CASTHGGQETQYF,TGTGCCAGCACCCATGGGGGCCAAGAGACCCAGTACTTC
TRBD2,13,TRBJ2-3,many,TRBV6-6,CASSTPAGVGGYF,TGTGCCAGCAGTACCCCAGCGGGAGTCGGGGGGTATTTT
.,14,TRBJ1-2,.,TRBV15,CATSVGHSDYGYTF,TGTGCCACCAGCGTGGGGCACAGTGACTATGGCTACACCTTC
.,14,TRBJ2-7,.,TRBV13,CASSLGHQAYEQYF,TGTGCCAGCAGCTTAGGCCACCAGGCCTACGAGCAGTACTTC
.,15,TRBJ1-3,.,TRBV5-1,CASSPSGTPGNTIYF,TGCGCCAGCAGCCCTTCCGGGACGCCTGGAAACACCATATATTTT
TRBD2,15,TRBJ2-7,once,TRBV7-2,CASSPRTSGGYEQYF,TGTGCCAGCAGCCCGCGGACTAGCGGGGGCTACGAGCAGTACTTC
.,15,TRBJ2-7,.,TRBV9,CASSPPPGTSYEQYF,TGTGCCAGCAGCCCCCCCCCGGGGACCTCCTACGAGCAGTACTTC
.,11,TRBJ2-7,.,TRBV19,CASSYRREQYF,TGTGCCAGTTCGTACCGAAGGGAGCAGTACTTC
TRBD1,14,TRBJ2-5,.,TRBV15,CATSRGQGQETQYF,TGTGCCACCAGCAGAGGACAGGGGCAAGAGACCCAGTACTTC
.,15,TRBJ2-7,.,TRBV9,CASSVGRQGAYEQYF,TGTGCCAGCAGCGTGGGTAGACAAGGGGCCTACGAGCAGTACTTC
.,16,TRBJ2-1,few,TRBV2,CASSEAELAPYNEQFF,TGTGCCAGCAGTGAAGCAGAACTAGCACCTTACAATGAGCAGTTCTTC
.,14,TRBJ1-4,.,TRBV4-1,CASSPSGVGEKLFF,TGCGCCAGCAGTCCCAGCGGAGTGGGGGAAAAACTGTTTTTT
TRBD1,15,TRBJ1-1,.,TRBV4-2,CASSQDWTGNTEAFF,TGTGCCAGCAGCCAAGATTGGACAGGGAACACTGAAGCTTTCTTT
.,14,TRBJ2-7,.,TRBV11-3,CASSLSWAVGEQYF,TGTGCCAGCAGCTTAAGTTGGGCGGTGGGGGAGCAGTACTTC
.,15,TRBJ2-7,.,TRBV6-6,CASSYQTVAAYEQYF,TGTGCCAGCAGTTACCAGACCGTCGCGGCCTACGAGCAGTACTTC
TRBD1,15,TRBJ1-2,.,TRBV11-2,CASSLEGQGFYGYTF,TGTGCCAGCAGCTTAGAAGGACAGGGATTCTATGGCTACACCTTC
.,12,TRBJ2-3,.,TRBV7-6,CASSPREDTQYF,TGTGCCAGCAGCCCCAGAGAGGATACGCAGTATTTT
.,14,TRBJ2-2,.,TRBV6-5,CASSYGGNTGELFF,TGTGCCAGCAGTTACGGGGGGAACACCGGGGAGCTGTTTTTT
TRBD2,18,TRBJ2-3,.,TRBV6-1,CASSDPPGLAGGVDTQYF,TGTGCCAGCAGTGACCCCCCCGGACTAGCGGGAGGGGTAGATACGCAGTATTTT
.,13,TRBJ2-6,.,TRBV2,CASSDGRANVLTF,TGTGCCAGCAGTGACGGGAGGGCCAACGTCCTGACTTTC
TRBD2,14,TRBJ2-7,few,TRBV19,CATDSGRGPYEQYF,TGTGCCACTGACAGCGGGAGAGGACCTTACGAGCAGTACTTC
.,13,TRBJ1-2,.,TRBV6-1,CASSESGPYGYTF,TGTGCCAGCAGTGAATCAGGGCCCTATGGCTACACCTTC
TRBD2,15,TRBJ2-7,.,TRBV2,CASSTGTSGSYEQYF,TGTGCCAGCTCGACCGGGACTAGCGGCTCCTACGAGCAGTACTTC
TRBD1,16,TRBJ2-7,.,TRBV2,CASRGSDRVDHYEQYF,TGTGCCAGCAGAGGAAGTGACAGGGTGGACCATTACGAGCAGTACTTC
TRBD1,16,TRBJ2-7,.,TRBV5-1,CASSSAYRDRGSEQYF,TGCGCCAGCAGCTCAGCGTACCGGGACAGGGGGAGTGAGCAGTACTTC